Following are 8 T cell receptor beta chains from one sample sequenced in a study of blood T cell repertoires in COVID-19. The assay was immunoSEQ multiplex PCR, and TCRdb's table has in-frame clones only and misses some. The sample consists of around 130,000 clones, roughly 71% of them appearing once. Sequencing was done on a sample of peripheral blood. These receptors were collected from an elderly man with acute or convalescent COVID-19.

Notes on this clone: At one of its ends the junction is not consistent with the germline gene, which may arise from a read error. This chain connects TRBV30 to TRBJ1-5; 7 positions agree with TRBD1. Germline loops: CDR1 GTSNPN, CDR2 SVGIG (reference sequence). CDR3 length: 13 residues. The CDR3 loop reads CAWSVMVDRVGIF. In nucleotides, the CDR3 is TGTGCCTGGAGTGTAATGGTCGACAGGGTTGGGATTTTT.

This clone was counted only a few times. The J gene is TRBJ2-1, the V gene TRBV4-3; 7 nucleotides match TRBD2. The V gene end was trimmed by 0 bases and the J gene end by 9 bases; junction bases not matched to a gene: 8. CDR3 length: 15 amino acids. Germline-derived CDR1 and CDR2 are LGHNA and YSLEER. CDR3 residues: CASSQELGEGGEQFF. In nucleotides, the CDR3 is TGCGCCAGCAGCCAAGAACTCGGGGAGGGTGGTGAGCAGTTCTTC.

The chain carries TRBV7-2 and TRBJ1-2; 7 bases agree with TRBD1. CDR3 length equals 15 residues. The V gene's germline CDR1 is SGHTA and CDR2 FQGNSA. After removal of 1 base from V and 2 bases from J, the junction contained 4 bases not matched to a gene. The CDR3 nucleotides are TGTGCCAGCAGCTTAGAGGGGGCGTCCAACTATGGCTACACCTTC. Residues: CASSLEGASNYGYTF.

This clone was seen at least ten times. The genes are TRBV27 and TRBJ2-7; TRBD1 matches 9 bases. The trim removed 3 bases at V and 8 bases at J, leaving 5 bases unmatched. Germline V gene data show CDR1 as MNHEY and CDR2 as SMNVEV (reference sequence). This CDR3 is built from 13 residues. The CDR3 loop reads CASSFGTGLKQYF. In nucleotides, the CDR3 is TGTGCCAGCAGTTTCGGGACAGGGCTTAAGCAGTACTTC.

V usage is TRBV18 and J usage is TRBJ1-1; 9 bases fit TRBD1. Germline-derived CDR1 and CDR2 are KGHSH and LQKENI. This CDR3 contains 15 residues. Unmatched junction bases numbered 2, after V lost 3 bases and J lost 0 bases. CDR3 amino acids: CASSPRQGVNTEAFF. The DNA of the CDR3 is TGTGCCAGCTCACCCAGACAGGGGGTGAACACTGAAGCTTTCTTT. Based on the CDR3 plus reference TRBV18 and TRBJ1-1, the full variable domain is NAGVMQNPRHLVRRRGQEARLRCSPMKGHSHVYWYRQLPEEGLKFMVYLQKENIIDESGMPKERFSAEFPKEGPSILRIQQVVRGDSAAYFCASSPRQGVNTEAFFGQGTRLTVV.

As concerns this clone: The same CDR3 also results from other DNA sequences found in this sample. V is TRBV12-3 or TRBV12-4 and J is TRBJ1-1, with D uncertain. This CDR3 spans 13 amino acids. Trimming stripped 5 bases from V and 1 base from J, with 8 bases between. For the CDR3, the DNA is TGTGCCAGCAGTCCATACGGGAACACTGAAGCTTTCTTT. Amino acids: CASSPYGNTEAFF.

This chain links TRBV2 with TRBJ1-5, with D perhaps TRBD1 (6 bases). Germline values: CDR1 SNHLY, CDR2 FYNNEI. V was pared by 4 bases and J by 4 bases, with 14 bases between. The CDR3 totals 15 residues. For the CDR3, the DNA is TGTGCCAGCAGTGTAGGCAGGGGCTGGAATCAGCCCCAGCATTTT. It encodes CASSVGRGWNQPQHF.

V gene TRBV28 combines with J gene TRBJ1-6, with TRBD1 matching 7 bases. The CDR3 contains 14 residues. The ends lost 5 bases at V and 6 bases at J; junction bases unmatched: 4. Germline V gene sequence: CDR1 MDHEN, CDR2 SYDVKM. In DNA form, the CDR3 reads TGTGCCAGCAGTCCCGGGACAGCTAATTCACCCCTCCACTTT. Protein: CASSPGTANSPLHF.